The clone carrying this T cell receptor beta chain was picked up a small number of times. The authors amplified TCR beta CDR3 regions, and they did so from RNA transcripts for repertoire sequencing. After a first-round RT-PCR with HTBI primers, a second-round multiplex PCR was run. A single record per CDR3 protein comes from TCRdb applying MiXCR to the multiplex PCR reads. The table records almost 750,000 distinct CDR3 sequences, 40% of them present only once. V lost 3 bases and J lost 2; bases outside the gene matches: 10. CDR1 SGHTA and CDR2 FQGNSA come from the germline V gene. The CDR3 length is 16 residues. The sample originates from a study of Graves' ophthalmopathy and Graves' hyperthyroidism.

The clonotype originates from an adult man with Graves' ophthalmopathy. The V call is TRBV7-2, the J call TRBJ2-7, with TRBD1 identical over 7 bases. Sample: peripheral blood. CDR3 in amino acids: CASSFKPGQSTYEQYF. The CDR3 DNA reads as TGTGCCAGCAGCTTTAAACCGGGACAGTCAACCTACGAGCAGTACTTC.